These T cell receptor beta chains were read from a single sample in a study of blood T cells in healthy people across ages. TCRdb reprocessed the 5' RACE reads via MiXCR and lists one record per CDR3 protein. This table holds about 1.1 million distinct CDR3 sequences, more than 30% found once. The source material was blood. The receptors come from a man between 18 and 29 years old in good health. The CDR3 runs from the conserved cysteine through the conserved F or W. D genes are given only for firm matches. Clone size is stated in some rows and not others, as once, few, many or a class when expanded.

v_call	clone_size	j_call	d_call	cdr3_aa	cdr3_nt
TRBV7-9	-	TRBJ1-1	TRBD1	CASSSRAGGMNTEAFF	TGTGCCAGCAGCTCCAGGGCAGGGGGAATGAACACTGAAGCTTTCTTT
TRBV7-2	-	TRBJ2-7	-	CASSLDKFYEQYF	TGTGCCAGCAGCCTGGACAAATTCTACGAGCAGTACTTC
TRBV4-3	few	TRBJ1-2	TRBD1	CASSARTGNMDYGYTF	TGCGCCAGCAGCGCACGGACAGGGAATATGGACTATGGCTACACCTTC
TRBV5-1	few	TRBJ2-5	TRBD1	CASSTIQGEETQYF	TGCGCCAGCAGCACTATACAGGGGGAAGAGACCCAGTACTTC
TRBV5-1	-	TRBJ1-2	-	CASSWDNVYGYTF	TGCGCCAGCAGCTGGGACAATGTCTATGGCTACACCTTC
TRBV27	-	TRBJ2-1	TRBD2	CASFEGLAAYNEQFF	TGTGCCAGTTTCGAGGGACTAGCGGCTTACAATGAGCAGTTCTTC
TRBV20-1	-	TRBJ2-3	TRBD1	CSASRDRGQKGTSTDTQYF	TGCAGTGCTAGCCGGGACAGGGGGCAAAAGGGCACTAGCACAGATACGCAGTATTTT
TRBV4-1	few	TRBJ2-1	-	CASSQDIGTHNEQFF	TGCGCCAGCAGCCAAGATATTGGGACCCACAATGAGCAGTTCTTC
TRBV5-1	-	TRBJ2-4	-	CASSLTGLPCEQYF	TGCGCCAGCAGCTTAACAGGCTTACCATGTGAGCAGTACTTC
TRBV3-1	few	TRBJ2-5	-	CASSPDGNEQYF	TGTGCCAGCAGCCCCGACGGTAATGAGCAGTACTTC
TRBV13	-	TRBJ2-5	TRBD2	CASSSPVGLAVPGEQYF	TGTGCCAGCAGCTCCCCAGTCGGACTAGCAGTTCCGGGGGAGCAGTACTTC
TRBV10-3	many	TRBJ2-4	-	CAISESTASPQYF	TGTGCCATCAGTGAGTCGACGGCCAGCCCCCAGTACTTC
TRBV7-2	-	TRBJ1-2	-	CASSNPGFEYGYTF	TGTGCCAGCAGCAACCCAGGGTTTGAGTATGGCTACACCTTC
TRBV6-5	-	TRBJ2-7	TRBD1	CASSTLGQGAYEQYF	TGTGCCAGCAGTACCTTAGGACAGGGGGCTTACGAGCAGTACTTC
TRBV5-1	few	TRBJ1-2	-	CASSLSQGVDGYTF	TGCGCCAGCAGCTTGTCACAAGGAGTTGATGGCTACACCTTC
TRBV4-3	few	TRBJ2-3	-	CASSQTLLTLVDTQYF	TGCGCCAGCAGCCAAACCCTTTTAACGCTCGTAGATACGCAGTATTTT
TRBV2	many	TRBJ1-2	-	CASTMGGIGGYTF	TGTGCCAGCACCATGGGGGGTATTGGTGGCTACACCTTC
TRBV20-1	few	TRBJ1-6	-	CSAQTGTPNSPLHF	TGCAGTGCTCAGACCGGGACACCTAATTCACCCCTCCACTTT
TRBV7-3	-	TRBJ1-1	-	CASSLKGGATNTEAFF	TGTGCCAGCAGCTTAAAAGGTGGGGCCACGAACACTGAAGCTTTCTTT
TRBV6-5	-	TRBJ1-1	-	CASSDSQGAEAFF	TGTGCCAGCAGTGACTCCCAGGGCGCTGAAGCTTTCTTT
TRBV5-1	-	TRBJ2-2	TRBD2	CASSSTGTSGYTGELFF	TGCGCCAGCAGCTCGACCGGGACTAGCGGGTACACCGGGGAGCTGTTTTTT
TRBV20-1	once	TRBJ2-1	-	CSAPRVADEQFF	TGCAGTGCCCCCAGGGTGGCGGATGAGCAGTTCTTC
TRBV2	-	TRBJ1-6	-	CASSEGNALHF	TGTGCCAGCAGTGAGGGTAATGCCCTCCACTTT
TRBV20-1	-	TRBJ1-5	-	CSAREGDQRNQPQHF	TGCAGTGCTAGAGAGGGGGATCAGCGCAATCAGCCCCAGCATTTT
TRBV5-1	once	TRBJ2-7	TRBD1	CASSFRATSDRGTSYEQYF	TGCGCCAGCAGCTTCAGAGCCACCTCTGACAGGGGAACCTCCTACGAGCAGTACTTC
TRBV6-6	-	TRBJ1-2	-	CASRPGSSNYGYTF	TGTGCCAGCAGACCAGGGTCGTCCAACTATGGCTACACCTTC
TRBV6-5	few	TRBJ2-1	TRBD1	CASRNRQGWNEQFF	TGTGCCAGCAGAAACCGACAGGGGTGGAATGAGCAGTTCTTC
TRBV7-9	few	TRBJ2-7	TRBD2	CASSLGGLAVNNEQYF	TGTGCCAGCAGCTTAGGTGGACTAGCGGTTAACAATGAGCAGTACTTC
TRBV9	-	TRBJ1-2	TRBD1	CASSVSGTGPFYGYTF	TGTGCCAGCAGCGTATCCGGGACAGGACCTTTCTATGGCTACACCTTC
TRBV4-3	few	TRBJ1-2	-	CASSQGTRMNYGYTF	TGCGCCAGCAGCCAAGGGACCAGGATGAACTATGGCTACACCTTC
TRBV4-1	few	TRBJ1-2	-	CASSHGRVANYGYTF	TGCGCCAGCAGCCATGGTAGGGTAGCTAACTATGGCTACACCTTC
TRBV2	few	TRBJ2-5	-	CASRERASGEQYF	TGTGCCAGCAGGGAGCGGGCATCTGGAGAGCAGTACTTC
TRBV12-3/TRBV12-4	few	TRBJ2-7	TRBD1	CASRTDRGNYNEQYF	TGTGCCAGCAGGACCGACAGGGGAAACTACAATGAGCAGTACTTC
TRBV3-1	once	TRBJ2-7	-	CASSLGSGFLQYF	TGTGCCAGCAGCCTAGGTTCAGGATTTTTGCAGTACTTC
TRBV20-1	-	TRBJ1-6	-	CSAPSSYNSPPHF	TGCAGTGCTCCGAGCTCCTATAATTCACCCCCCCACTTT
TRBV3-1	few	TRBJ2-1	-	CASSQEAGRGYEQFF	TGTGCCAGCAGCCAAGAGGCGGGACGGGGCTATGAGCAGTTCTTC
TRBV9	-	TRBJ2-3	-	CASSVLASGTDTQYF	TGTGCCAGCAGCGTATTGGCTAGCGGCACAGATACGCAGTATTTT
TRBV10-3	-	TRBJ1-2	TRBD1	CAISEQGGGYGYTF	TGTGCCATCAGTGAGCAGGGGGGTGGCTATGGCTACACCTTC
TRBV9	once	TRBJ1-1	-	CASSVSRGPVNTEAFF	TGTGCCAGCAGCGTATCCCGGGGGCCGGTGAACACTGAAGCTTTCTTT
TRBV20-1	few	TRBJ1-5	-	CSASTPGVLNQPQHF	TGCAGTGCCTCAACCCCAGGGGTCCTCAATCAGCCCCAGCATTTT
TRBV15	-	TRBJ2-2	-	CATSRGLTGELFF	TGTGCCACCAGCAGGGGACTGACCGGGGAGCTGTTTTTT